This T cell receptor (beta chain) was obtained from a study of blood T cell repertoires in COVID-19. Turning to the study itself: The origin of the acute and convalescent COVID-19 samples was the United States, Italy and Spain. T cells, B-cell-depleted T cells, or PBMCs supplied cDNA or gDNA.

The authors' processing: Nucleated cell number was recorded as an estimate derived from reference gene primer amplification. Assay used: immunoSEQ multiplex PCR; TCRdb lists only in-frame clones, some missing. Clonal size and the V and J genes are those of that table, whereas D and trimming came from the DNA. The profile shows over 90,000 clones, about 82% of them singletons. This TCR derives from a woman aged 60-75 years in a cohort sampled during active or convalescent COVID-19. Sequenced sample: peripheral blood.

The CDR3 DNA sequence: TGTGCCAGCAGCGTAGAGGGCGGGAGGGATACCGGGGAGCTGTTTTTT. Its translation: CASSVEGGRDTGELFF. The J gene is TRBJ2-2, the V gene TRBV9, with 9 nucleotides matching TRBD2. This CDR3 comprises 16 residues. Germline V gene data show CDR1 as SGDLS and CDR2 as YYNGEE. The J segment lost 5 bases and the V segment lost 0 bases, leaving 5 bases of the junction unmatched.